The clone carrying this TCR beta chain was counted ten times or more. Antigen specificity is unknown. CDR1 is SQVTM and CDR2 is ANQGSEA in the germline V gene. The CDR3 length is 13 residues. V lost 2 bases and J lost 4; bases outside the gene matches: 3. This sample stems from a study of CD8 T cells in ankylosing spondylitis. Points from the study as a whole: Researchers report that disease-linked clones proved CD8+ and relatively rare in peripheral blood. Reportedly, matched ankylosing spondylitis synovial fluid was significantly enriched for disease-linked clones. For ankylosing spondylitis blood, a TCR beta motif of about eight highly homologous variants appeared characteristic.

The TCR beta libraries were generated through quantitative 5'-RACE incorporating molecular barcodes. TCRdb used MiXCR to reprocess the 5' RACE reads, holding one entry per CDR3 protein. The sample lists some 180,000 distinct CDR3 sequences; about 18% were seen once. This clonotype was sampled from a male donor aged 5 to 29 with ankylosing spondylitis or in good health (not recorded which). The J gene is TRBJ2-5, the V gene TRBV29-1; TRBD1 matches 8 bases. The specimen sequenced was blood, either unsorted or a sorted T cell fraction (not recorded which). CDR3 protein: CSVEPGGLETQYF. The CDR3 region has the DNA TGCAGCGTTGAACCAGGGGGCTTAGAGACCCAGTACTTC.